The 21 T cell receptor beta chains reported below all come from one sample, sequenced in a study of post-analysis software for immune sequencing data. Libraries were made from TCR beta cDNA, and they carried unique molecular identifiers. One entry per CDR3 protein, called by TCRdb with MiXCR from the PCR reads. The data show around 190,000 distinct CDR3 sequences, with 25% to 35% seen just once and about 3.7% held by the top ten. Overall study findings and caveats: When patients were compared with controls, a handful of TRBV segments were more frequent, TRBV5-6, TRBV5-1 and TRBV20-1 among them.

Their antigens are not known. The sequenced sample was blood. These receptor sequences come from a girl aged 2-17 years with multiple sclerosis.

This clonotype has a handful of counts. This chain joins TRBV2 and TRBJ2-3; TRBD2 is a possible D gene (6 bases). In germline, CDR1 is SNHLY, CDR2 FYNNEI. The CDR3 has 14 residues. Trimming took 8 bases from V and 4 from J, leaving 16 bases between them. The CDR3: CASLFGGIADTQYF. The CDR3 nucleotides read TGTGCCAGCCTTTTCGGCGGGATCGCAGATACGCAGTATTTT.

The chain combines TRBV2 with TRBJ2-7, with D perhaps matching TRBD2 (6 bases). The germline gives CDR1 SNHLY, CDR2 FYNNEI. The CDR3 length is 14 residues. V shed 6 bases and J shed 5 bases, with 17 bases lying between them. CDR3 sequence reads: CASREWGLDHEQYF. The CDR3 DNA sequence: TGTGCCAGCAGAGAATGGGGACTTGACCACGAGCAGTACTTC.

The chain carries TRBV12-3 or TRBV12-4 and TRBJ1-1; D not resolved. V was cut by 2 bases and J by 5 bases, with 6 bases left in between. The CDR3 spans 12 residues. As DNA, the CDR3 is TGTGCCAGCAGTTTATTGCGAACTGAAGCTTTCTTT. It is translated as CASSLLRTEAFF.

This clonotype was picked up a small number of times. This chain links TRBV12-3 or TRBV12-4 with TRBJ2-1; D not resolved. Trimming pared 3 bases from V and 9 bases from J, leaving 9 bases between. The CDR3 runs 12 residues. The CDR3 DNA is TGTGCCAGCAGTTTGTCCTCTTCTGAGCAGTTCTTC. Protein product: CASSLSSSEQFF.

This clonotype was recorded a few times. The genes are TRBV20-1 and TRBJ2-7; TRBD1 agrees at 9 bases. Germline V gene lookup returns CDR1 DFQATT and CDR2 SNEGSKA (reference sequence). This CDR3 contains 14 residues. Trimming cost V 3 bases and J 1 base; bases outside gene matches: 4. DNA of the CDR3: TGCAGTGCTAGCCGGGACAGGGTTTCCTACGAGCAGTACTTC. Translation gives CSASRDRVSYEQYF.

This clonotype was found a few times. V gene TRBV6-1 combines with J gene TRBJ2-2, with 9 bases identical to TRBD2. V trimming: 5 bases; J trimming: 1 base; junction bases outside the gene matches: 5. The CDR3 is 16 amino acids. Germline CDR1 reads MNHNS; CDR2 reads SASEGT. In DNA form, the CDR3 reads TGTGCCAGCAGTCCCCTGACTAGCGGGAACACCGGGGAGCTGTTTTTT. It is translated as CASSPLTSGNTGELFF.

J is TRBJ1-2 and V is TRBV5-1; perhaps TRBD1 as D (6 bases). The CDR3 length is 14 residues. V was pared by 3 bases and J by 7 bases, with 16 bases between. Germline loops: CDR1 SGHRS, CDR2 YFSETQ. The CDR3 DNA follows: TGCGCCAGCAGCTCGGCCACAGGGCACGCTGGCTACACCTTC. This encodes CASSSATGHAGYTF.

As to this clonotype: This may arise from a read error, as a much more abundant clone is one base away. J is TRBJ2-3 and V is TRBV12-3 or TRBV12-4, with 7 bases lining up with TRBD2. There are 14 residues in the CDR3. CDR3 nucleotide sequence: TGTGCCAGCACTAGCGGAGCTAGCACAGATGCGCAGTATTTT. Translation: CASTSGASTDAQYF.

This clonotype was seen repeatedly, ten times or more. V is TRBV2 and J is TRBJ2-7; 8 bases line up with TRBD1. The CDR3 loop spans 14 amino acids. Germline CDR1 is SNHLY and CDR2 is FYNNEI. Trimming took 8 bases from V and 4 from J; bases not matched to a gene: 10. Written as DNA, the CDR3 is TGTGCCAGCCTCCTTCAGGGGGCGGGGTACGAGCAGTACTTC. The encoded protein is CASLLQGAGYEQYF.

This clonotype has a count of ten or more. This chain uses TRBV20-1 with TRBJ1-5; D unclear. The CDR3 is 12 amino acids. Germline V lookup: CDR1 DFQATT, CDR2 SNEGSKA (reference sequence). The germline V and J ends were trimmed by 5 bases and 4 bases, with 9 bases remaining between them. The CDR3 spells CSAPAPNQPQHF. CDR3 nucleotide sequence: TGCAGTGCTCCCGCGCCGAATCAGCCCCAGCATTTT.

This clonotype has just a few counts. This rearrangement joins TRBV20-1 to TRBJ1-1; 7 bases map to TRBD1. The CDR3 is made up of 13 amino acids. The trim removed 2 bases at V and 7 bases at J, leaving 7 bases unmatched. The germline gives CDR1 DFQATT, CDR2 SNEGSKA (reference sequence). Here the CDR3 reads CSARPGQVYEAFF. CDR3 coding DNA: TGCAGTGCTAGACCCGGACAGGTCTATGAAGCTTTCTTT.

A note on this clonotype: At one end the junction does not follow the germline gene, possibly because of a read error. V and J are TRBV11-2 and TRBJ2-1; 14 bases line up with TRBD2. CDR1 and CDR2 (germline): SGHAT, FQNNGV. This CDR3 contains 16 residues. CDR3 loop: CVSSAGLAGGLGEQFF. In DNA form, the CDR3 reads TGTGTCAGCAGCGCAGGACTAGCGGGAGGTCTGGGTGAGCAGTTCTTC.

The genes are TRBV5-1 and TRBJ1-1; 8 bases are a match to TRBD1. CDR3 size: 13 residues. The ends lost 2 bases at V and 4 bases at J; junction bases unmatched: 1. The V gene's germline CDR1 is SGHRS and CDR2 YFSETQ. The DNA of the CDR3 is TGCGCCAGCAGCTTACAGGGGGTCACTGAAGCTTTCTTT. Protein product: CASSLQGVTEAFF.

Ten or more counts support this clonotype. The chain carries TRBV10-3 and TRBJ2-1; TRBD2 matches 7 bases. CDR3 size: 14 residues. CDR1 and CDR2 (germline): ENHRY, SYGVKD. The trim removed 4 bases at V and 5 bases at J, leaving 5 bases unmatched. CDR3 nucleotides: TGTGCCATCAGTGGGCTAGCGGTAAACAATGAGCAGTTCTTC. It yields the protein CAISGLAVNNEQFF.

V gene TRBV5-1 combines with J gene TRBJ2-5, with TRBD2 matching 8 bases. From germline, CDR1 is SGHRS and CDR2 YFSETQ. The CDR3 is 14 residues long. Trimming removed 6 bases from V and 5 bases from J; junction bases left unmatched: 9. As DNA, the CDR3 is TGCGCCAGCAACTGGAGCGGGGGAGGCGAGACCCAGTACTTC. It codes for CASNWSGGGETQYF. The whole variable domain, filled in from reference TRBV5-1 and TRBJ2-5, reads KAGVTQTPRYLIKTRGQQVTLSCSPISGHRSVSWYQQTPGQGLQFLFEYFSETQRNKGNFPGRFSGRQFSNSRSEMNVSTLELGDSALYLCASNWSGGGETQYFGPGTRLLVL.

The V gene is TRBV5-1, the J gene TRBJ2-1; D not certain. Germline V lookup: CDR1 SGHRS, CDR2 YFSETQ. Trimming shortened V by 4 bases and J by 7 bases, and 18 bases separated the two germline ends. This CDR3 is built from 15 residues. This CDR3 is CASSPPLGRVNEQFF. The CDR3, as DNA: TGCGCCAGCAGCCCGCCCCTCGGTAGGGTTAATGAGCAGTTCTTC.

This clonotype was counted only a few times. The chain uses TRBV24-1 and TRBJ2-1; 8 bases line up with TRBD2. Per the germline V gene, CDR1 is KGHDR and CDR2 is SFDVKD. The CDR3 is 16 amino acids. V was clipped by 4 bases and J by 7 bases; unmatched bases: 11. CDR3 DNA: TGTGCCACCAGTGACCTTAGCGGGAAGGTTCTTAATGAGCAGTTCTTC. Translated, it gives CATSDLSGKVLNEQFF.

On this clonotype itself: A much larger clone differs from this one at a single base, so this may be a read error. The rearrangement joins TRBV29-1 to TRBJ2-7; D possibly corresponds to TRBD2 (5 bases). CDR1 and CDR2 (germline): SQVTM, ANQGSEA. The CDR3 contains 13 residues. Trimming left V 7 bases short and J 0 bases short, with 13 bases between. CDR3 coding DNA: TGCAGCGCCGGAGACGGGGACTCCTACGAGCAGTACTTC. The encoded protein is CSAGDGDSYEQYF.

The chain employs TRBV5-1 and TRBJ2-3, with a possible D match to TRBD2 (6 bases). The CDR3 is 14 residues long. Germline values: CDR1 SGHRS, CDR2 YFSETQ. Deletions cut 10 bases from V and 1 base from J, with 16 bases between. DNA of the CDR3: TGCGCCGTAGCACGGGGCGGGGGCACAGATACGCAGTATTTT. Its translation: CAVARGGGTDTQYF.

This clonotype was detected many times. The V call is TRBV7-8, the J call TRBJ2-7, with 11 nucleotides matching TRBD2. This CDR3 is 15 amino acids long. Germline CDR1 is SGHVS and CDR2 is FQNEAQ. The V segment lost 1 base and the J segment 3 bases; nucleotides outside the gene matches: 2. This chain's CDR3 is CASSLVGTSGYEQYF. CDR3 bases: TGTGCCAGCAGCTTAGTCGGGACTAGCGGCTACGAGCAGTACTTC.

With regard to this clonotype: A much larger clone differs from this one at a single base, so this may be a read error. The J gene is TRBJ1-2, the V gene TRBV7-9; the D is unclear. Germline V lookup: CDR1 SEHNR, CDR2 FQNEAQ (reference sequence). The CDR3 runs 13 residues. CDR3 residues: CTSSREANYGYTF. The CDR3 DNA follows: TGTACCAGCAGCCGGGAGGCTAACTATGGCTACACCTTC.